These 8 T cell receptor beta chains were all obtained from the same sample, sequenced in a study of yellow fever vaccine responses in identical twins. A single record per CDR3 protein comes from TCRdb applying MiXCR to the RT-PCR reads. The sample lists roughly 1,300 distinct CDR3 sequences, about four fifths seen once, with approximately 26% in the top ten. Sequenced material: T cells from blood (PBMCs), unsorted or a sorted subset (not recorded which), taken before or after yellow fever vaccination (not recorded which). Receptor source: a female donor who received the yellow fever vaccine.

The chain recombines TRBV28 with TRBJ1-4, with D unclear. The CDR3 sequence is 16 residues long. Germline lookup yields CDR1 MDHEN and CDR2 SYDVKM. V shed 4 bases and J shed 7 bases, with 19 bases lying between them. CDR3 residues: CASSSPRTIFGEKLFF. DNA of the CDR3: TGTGCCAGCAGTTCCCCCCGGACTATCTTCGGTGAAAAACTGTTTTTT.

This rearrangement joins TRBV15 to TRBJ1-3; 8 nucleotides align to TRBD1. The CDR3 consists of 16 residues. Trimming cost V 3 bases and J 3 bases; bases outside gene matches: 7. Germline values: CDR1 LNHNV, CDR2 YYDKDF (reference sequence). CDR3 sequence (DNA): TGTGCCACCAGCAGGACGACAGGGGCAGGTGGAAACACCATATATTTT. Protein sequence: CATSRTTGAGGNTIYF.

The chain recombines TRBV11-1 with TRBJ1-1; unclear D gene. Germline values: CDR1 SGHAT, CDR2 FQDESV (reference sequence). There are 15 residues in the CDR3. Trimming stripped 0 bases from V and 0 bases from J, with 8 bases between. The CDR3 here is CASSLAVHMNTEAFF. DNA of the CDR3: TGTGCCAGCAGCTTAGCGGTACACATGAACACTGAAGCTTTCTTT.

The chain joins TRBV7-6 to TRBJ2-1, with D perhaps being TRBD1 or TRBD2 (5 bases each). Looked up from germline, CDR1 is SGHVS and CDR2 is FNYEAQ. V lost 4 bases and J lost 9, with 16 bases in between. The CDR3 totals 14 residues. CDR3 DNA: TGTGCCAGCAGCTGGGACCCCGGGGAACTTGAGCAGTTCTTC. This translates into CASSWDPGELEQFF.

The gene calls are TRBV11-3 and TRBJ2-2; maybe TRBD2 (6 bases). V dropped 2 bases and J dropped 7 bases, with 8 bases sitting between them. The CDR3 is 13 residues long. Germline V gene lookup returns CDR1 SGHNT and CDR2 YENEEA. CDR3 sequence reads: CASSLSAGGELFF. The CDR3 DNA is TGTGCCAGCAGCTTATCAGCGGGCGGGGAGCTGTTTTTT.

The chain employs TRBV14 and TRBJ2-2; D is unresolved. CDR3 length: 12 residues. Trimming took off 3 bases at V and 6 bases at J, with 5 bases between the two ends. Germline V gives CDR1 SGHDN, CDR2 FVKESK. CDR3 amino acids: CASSQLAGELFF. CDR3 DNA: TGTGCCAGCAGCCAGCTAGCCGGGGAGCTGTTTTTT.

J is TRBJ2-7 and V is TRBV11-2, with D possibly being TRBD2 (5 bases). V gave up 5 bases and J gave up 3 bases, with 11 bases separating them. The germline gives CDR1 SGHAT, CDR2 FQNNGV. This CDR3 region has 13 residues. The CDR3 nucleotides read TGTGCCAGCAGCCCGGCAAGCGGCTACGAGCAGTACTTC. This codes for CASSPASGYEQYF. The whole variable domain, remainder taken from reference TRBV11-2 and TRBJ2-7, is EAGVAQSPRYKIIEKRQSVAFWCNPISGHATLYWYQQILGQGPKLLIQFQNNGVVDDSQLPKDRFSAERLKGVDSTLKIQPAKLEDSAVYLCASSPASGYEQYFGPGTRLTVT.

CDR3 sequence: CSGARDTEAFF. CDR3 nucleotide sequence: TGCAGTGGAGCGCGGGACACTGAAGCTTTCTTT. J is TRBJ1-1 and V is TRBV20-1; D is unclear. The CDR3 loop spans 11 amino acids. V was clipped by 7 bases and J by 3 bases, with 9 bases between them. From germline, CDR1 is DFQATT and CDR2 SNEGSKA (reference sequence).